The subject of this entry is one T cell receptor beta chain. Its antigen is currently unknown. This entry is derived from a study of T cell responses to AZD1222 COVID-19 vaccine. Study background: Whether given at about 4 or about 12 weeks, second doses were pooled. Study conclusions and caveats: Repertoires in all cases were sampled only once the peak T cell response had passed. Nearly half of spike-specific TCRs reportedly target unmutated variant regions. The sample set comprised mostly white British donors with more females, and clonal diversity was possibly underestimated.

Here immunoSEQ multiplex PCR was the method, and the copy in TCRdb shows in-frame clones only, minus some. The table has around 130,000 clones, 80% to 90% seen once; the top ten hold under 4%. The V gene end was trimmed by 4 bases and the J gene end by 1 base; junction bases not matched to a gene: 7. This CDR3 has 15 amino acids. The V gene's germline CDR1 is SGHDT and CDR2 YYEEEE. The chain employs TRBV5-6 and TRBJ1-1; 7 nucleotides agree with TRBD1. Material: peripheral blood, obtained on day 0 of AZD1222 vaccination. This sequence was found in an adult in good health. In DNA, the CDR3 is TGTGCCAGCAGCCCCGACAGGGCCTCGAACACTGAAGCTTTCTTT. Translation gives CASSPDRASNTEAFF.